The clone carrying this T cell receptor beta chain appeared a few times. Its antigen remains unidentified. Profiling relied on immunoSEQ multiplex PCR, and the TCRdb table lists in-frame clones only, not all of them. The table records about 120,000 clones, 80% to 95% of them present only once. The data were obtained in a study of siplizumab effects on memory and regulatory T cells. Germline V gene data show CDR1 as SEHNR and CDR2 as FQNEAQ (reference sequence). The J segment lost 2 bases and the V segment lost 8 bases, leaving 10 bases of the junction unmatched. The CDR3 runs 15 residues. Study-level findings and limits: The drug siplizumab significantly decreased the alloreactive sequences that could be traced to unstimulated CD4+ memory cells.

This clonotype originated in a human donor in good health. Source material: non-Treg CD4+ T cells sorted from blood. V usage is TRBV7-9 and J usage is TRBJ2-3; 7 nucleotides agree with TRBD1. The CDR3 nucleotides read TGTGCCAGCCAATCCCGGGACAGCCACACAGATACGCAGTATTTT. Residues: CASQSRDSHTDTQYF.